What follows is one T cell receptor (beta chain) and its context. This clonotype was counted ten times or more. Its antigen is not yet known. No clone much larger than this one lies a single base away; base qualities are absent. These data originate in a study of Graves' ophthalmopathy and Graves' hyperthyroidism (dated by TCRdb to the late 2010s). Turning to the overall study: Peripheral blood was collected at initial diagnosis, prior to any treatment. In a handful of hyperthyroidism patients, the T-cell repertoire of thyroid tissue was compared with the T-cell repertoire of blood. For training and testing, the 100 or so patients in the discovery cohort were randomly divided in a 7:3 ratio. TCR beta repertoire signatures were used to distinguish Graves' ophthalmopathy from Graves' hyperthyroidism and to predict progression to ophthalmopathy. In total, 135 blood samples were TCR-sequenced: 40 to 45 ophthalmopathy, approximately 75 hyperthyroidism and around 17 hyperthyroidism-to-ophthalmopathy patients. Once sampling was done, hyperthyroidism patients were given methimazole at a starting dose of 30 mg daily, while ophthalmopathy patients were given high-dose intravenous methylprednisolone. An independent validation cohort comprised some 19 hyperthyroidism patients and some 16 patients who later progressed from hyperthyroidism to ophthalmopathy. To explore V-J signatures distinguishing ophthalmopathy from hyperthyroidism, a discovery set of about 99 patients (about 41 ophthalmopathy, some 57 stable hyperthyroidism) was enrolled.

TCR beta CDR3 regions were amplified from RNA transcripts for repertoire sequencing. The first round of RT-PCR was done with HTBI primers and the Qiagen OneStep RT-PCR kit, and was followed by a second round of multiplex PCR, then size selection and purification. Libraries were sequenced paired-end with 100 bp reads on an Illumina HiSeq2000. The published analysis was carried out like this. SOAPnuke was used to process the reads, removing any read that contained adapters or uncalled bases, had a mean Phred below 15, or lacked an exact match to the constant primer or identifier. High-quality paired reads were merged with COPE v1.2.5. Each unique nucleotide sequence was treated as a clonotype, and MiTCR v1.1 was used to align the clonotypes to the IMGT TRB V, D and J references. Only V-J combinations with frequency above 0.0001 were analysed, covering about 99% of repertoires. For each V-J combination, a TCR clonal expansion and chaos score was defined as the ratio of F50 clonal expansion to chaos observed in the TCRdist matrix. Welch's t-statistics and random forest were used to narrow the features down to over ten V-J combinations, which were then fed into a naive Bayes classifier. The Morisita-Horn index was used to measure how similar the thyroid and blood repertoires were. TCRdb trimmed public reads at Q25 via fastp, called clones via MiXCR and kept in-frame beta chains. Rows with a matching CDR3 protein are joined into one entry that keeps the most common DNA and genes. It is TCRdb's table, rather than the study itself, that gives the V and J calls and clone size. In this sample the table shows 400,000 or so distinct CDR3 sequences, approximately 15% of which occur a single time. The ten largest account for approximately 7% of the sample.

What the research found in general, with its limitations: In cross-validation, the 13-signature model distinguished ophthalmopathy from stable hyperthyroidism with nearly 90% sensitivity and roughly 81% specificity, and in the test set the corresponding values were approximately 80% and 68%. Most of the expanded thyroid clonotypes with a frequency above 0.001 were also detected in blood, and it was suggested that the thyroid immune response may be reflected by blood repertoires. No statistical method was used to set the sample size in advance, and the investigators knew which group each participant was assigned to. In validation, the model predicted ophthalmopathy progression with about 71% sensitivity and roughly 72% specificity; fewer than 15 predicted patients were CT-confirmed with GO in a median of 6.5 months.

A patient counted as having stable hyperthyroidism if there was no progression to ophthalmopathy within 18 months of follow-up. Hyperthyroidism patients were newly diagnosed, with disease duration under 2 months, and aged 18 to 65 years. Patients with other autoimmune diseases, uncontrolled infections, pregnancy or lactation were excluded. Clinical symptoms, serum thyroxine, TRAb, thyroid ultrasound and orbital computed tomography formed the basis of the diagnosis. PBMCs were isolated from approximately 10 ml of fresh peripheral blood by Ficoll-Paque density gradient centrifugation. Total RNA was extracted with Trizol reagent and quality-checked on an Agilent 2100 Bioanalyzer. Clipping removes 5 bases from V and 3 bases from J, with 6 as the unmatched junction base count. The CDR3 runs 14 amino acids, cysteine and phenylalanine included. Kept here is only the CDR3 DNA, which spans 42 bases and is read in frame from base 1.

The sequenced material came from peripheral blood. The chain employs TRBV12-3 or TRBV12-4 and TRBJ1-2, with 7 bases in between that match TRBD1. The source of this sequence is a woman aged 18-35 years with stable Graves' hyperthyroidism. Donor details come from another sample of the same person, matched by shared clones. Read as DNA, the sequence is TGTGCCAGCAGTCTACAAGGGGGCGACTATGGCTACACCTTC. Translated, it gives CASSLQGGDYGYTF.